The T cell receptor beta chain under discussion was sequenced for a study of OX40 agonist ivuxolimab in advanced cancers. Study at large: Three patients had partial responses: one hepatocellular carcinoma, two cutaneous melanoma. Findings and limits, study-wide: Within 6 weeks, CD4+ and CD8+ blood T cells expanded clonally at 0.1 to 3.0 mg/kg.

The protocol was immunoSEQ multiplex PCR, while the TCRdb copy is restricted to in-frame clones and leaves out a portion. The data contain some 70,000 clones, roughly nine tenths of them singletons. As to this clone: The antigen is undetermined.

Per germline, CDR1 MNHEY and CDR2 SVGAGI. J gave up 1 base and V 6 bases, and 4 bases lay outside the gene matches. The CDR3 has 14 residues. This chain connects TRBV6-5 to TRBJ2-7, with 9 positions matching TRBD1. This sequence was found in an adult with an advanced solid tumor such as melanoma, head and neck, liver or kidney cancer. The starting material was CD4+ or CD8+ T cells sorted from blood, obtained in a trial of the OX40 agonist ivuxolimab. CDR3 protein: CASRRTGESYEQYF. In nucleotides, the CDR3 is TGTGCCAGCAGGCGGACAGGGGAGTCCTACGAGCAGTACTTC.